This T cell receptor beta chain came from a study of shared clonotypes between healthy human individuals. Study findings and constraints: Naive subsets, compared against memory subsets, generally had larger estimated richness values.

This CDR3 is built from 13 residues. Germline-derived CDR1 and CDR2 are SGHDT and YYEEEE. Deletions cut 2 bases from V and 3 bases from J, with 8 bases between. Only CD45RO-negative cells positively selected for CCR7 counted as naive CD8 cells, so terminally differentiated effector memory CD45RA+ cells were excluded. Comments on this clone: Its antigen is unidentified.

The authors loaded 200 ng DNA, around 32,000 T cell genomes, into sorted-subset replicate PCRs. TCRdb keeps only in-frame clones here, not all; method: immunoSEQ multiplex PCR. The sample consists of some 2 million clones, about 95% of them appearing once. The clonotype comes from a man in his late teens or twenties in good health. The sequencing input was naive CD8+ T cells sorted from blood. The chain recombines TRBV5-6 with TRBJ1-1; D is undetermined. The CDR3 is CASSFYSDTEAFF. CDR3 nucleotide sequence: TGTGCCAGCAGCTTTTACAGCGACACTGAAGCTTTCTTT.